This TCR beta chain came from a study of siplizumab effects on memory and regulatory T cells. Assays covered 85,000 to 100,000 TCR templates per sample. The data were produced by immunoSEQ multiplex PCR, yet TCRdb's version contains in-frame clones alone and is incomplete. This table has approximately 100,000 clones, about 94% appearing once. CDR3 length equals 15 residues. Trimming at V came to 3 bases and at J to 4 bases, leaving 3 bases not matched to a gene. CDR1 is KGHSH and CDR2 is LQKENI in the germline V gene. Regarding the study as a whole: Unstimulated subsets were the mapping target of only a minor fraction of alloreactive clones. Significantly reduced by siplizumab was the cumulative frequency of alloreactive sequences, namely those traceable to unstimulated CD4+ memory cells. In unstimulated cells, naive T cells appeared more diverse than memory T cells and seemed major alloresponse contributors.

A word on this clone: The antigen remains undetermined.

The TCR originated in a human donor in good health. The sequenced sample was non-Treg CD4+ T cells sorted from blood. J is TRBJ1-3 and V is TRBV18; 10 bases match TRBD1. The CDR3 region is CASSPDRGPGNTIYF. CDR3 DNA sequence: TGTGCCAGCTCACCCGACAGGGGGCCGGGAAACACCATATATTTT.